This T cell receptor beta chain was sequenced in a study of radiation and T cells in renal cell carcinoma. The ends were cut back, 4 bases at V and 4 bases at J, with 17 bases in the middle. CDR1 SGHAT and CDR2 FQDESV come from the germline V gene (reference sequence). This CDR3 region has 16 residues. Data came from immunoSEQ multiplex PCR; TCRdb stores just in-frame clones and leaves some out. Here the sample spans around 94,000 clones, around 85% being singletons. Specified time point: blood 4 weeks post-SBRT, at nephrectomy. Treatment given: 15 Gy SBRT to primary tumor, nephrectomy 4 weeks later. Material: blood, obtained from a patient whose treatment included radiotherapy and nephrectomy. The chain employs TRBV11-1 and TRBJ2-1; D is possibly TRBD1 or TRBD2 (5 bases each). The sequence was obtained from a man aged 45-65 years with renal cell carcinoma. DNA of the CDR3: TGTGCCAGCAGCTCAATTCCCGGGACCGATTACAATGAGCAGTTCTTC. It encodes CASSSIPGTDYNEQFF.